The 20 T cell receptor beta chains given below trace back to one sample, sequenced in a study of lymphopenia after photon versus proton radiotherapy. Sequencing used immunoSEQ multiplex PCR; TCRdb keeps in-frame clones, though not all of them. The sample carries fewer than 40,000 clones, roughly 94% recorded once. The sample was peripheral blood, taken from a patient treated with photon-based radiotherapy. The receptors shown here come from a woman in her forties or fifties with cholangiocarcinoma.

The CDR3 sequence is CASESGGANNEQFF. The CDR3 bases are TGTGCCAGCGAAAGCGGGGGGGCCAACAATGAGCAGTTCTTC. The rearrangement joins TRBV19 to TRBJ2-1; 10 nucleotides match TRBD2. The CDR3 runs to 14 residues. CDR1 LNHDA and CDR2 SQIVND come from the germline V gene (reference sequence). V trimming: 9 bases; J trimming: 5 bases; junction bases outside the gene matches: 7.

The chain couples TRBV7-2 to TRBJ1-5; TRBD1 might be the D (6 bases). In germline, CDR1 is SGHTA, CDR2 FQGNSA. The CDR3 runs to 15 residues. Deletions cut 2 bases from V and 9 bases from J, with 17 bases between. The CDR3 region has the DNA TGTGCCAGCAGCTTAATCGTTATTACAGGGCGGCCCCAGCATTTT. It yields the protein CASSLIVITGRPQHF. The whole variable domain, remainder taken from reference TRBV7-2 and TRBJ1-5, is GAGVSQSPSNKVTEKGKDVELRCDPISGHTALYWYRQSLGQGLEFLIYFQGNSAPDKSGLPSDRFSAERTGGSVSTLTIQRTQQEDSAVYLCASSLIVITGRPQHFGDGTRLSIL.

In nucleotides, the CDR3 is TGTGCCAGCAGCTCCTCCGGGGGATCGACTAATGAAAAACTGTTTTTT. Amino acid sequence: CASSSSGGSTNEKLFF. V gene TRBV7-9 combines with J gene TRBJ1-4, with D maybe TRBD1 (5 bases). Trimming removed 4 bases from V and 2 bases from J, with 14 bases in between. The CDR3 totals 16 residues. Germline CDR1 and CDR2: SEHNR and FQNEAQ (reference sequence).

The gene calls are TRBV2 and TRBJ1-1; D is uncertain. The ends were cut back, 7 bases at V and 6 bases at J, with 6 bases in the middle. There are 10 residues in the CDR3. From germline, CDR1 is SNHLY and CDR2 FYNNEI. CDR3: CASNVAEAFF. In nucleotides, the CDR3 is TGTGCCAGCAATGTAGCTGAAGCTTTCTTT.

V is TRBV5-4 and J is TRBJ1-1; D gene ambiguous. The CDR3 extends over 16 amino acids. Germline V gene sequence: CDR1 SGHNT, CDR2 YYREEE (reference sequence). Trimming removed 0 bases from V and 5 bases from J, with 17 bases in between. For the CDR3, the DNA is TGTGCCAGCAGCTTGGCCAGTCAAGGGCGCGGTACTGAAGCTTTCTTT. As protein: CASSLASQGRGTEAFF.

The V call is TRBV5-5, the J call TRBJ2-3; 10 nucleotides match TRBD2. The V segment lost 5 bases and the J segment 2 bases; nucleotides outside the gene matches: 2. The CDR3 spans 14 residues. The V gene's germline CDR1 is SGHKS and CDR2 YYEKEE (reference sequence). In nucleotides, the CDR3 is TGTGCCAGCAGACTAGCGGGGTCCACAGATACGCAGTATTTT. Amino acids: CASRLAGSTDTQYF. Combining the CDR3 with reference TRBV5-5 and TRBJ2-3 gives the whole variable domain DAGVTQSPTHLIKTRGQQVTLRCSPISGHKSVSWYQQVLGQGPQFIFQYYEKEERGRGNFPDRFSARQFPNYSSELNVNALLLGDSALYLCASRLAGSTDTQYFGPGTRLTVL.

The J gene is TRBJ2-5, the V gene TRBV18; D ambiguous. Per the germline V gene, CDR1 is KGHSH and CDR2 is LQKENI. Between the trimmed V and J ends, which lost 1 base and 1 base, there was a span of 13 bases. The CDR3 has 16 residues. This chain's CDR3 is CASSPRETIVQETQYF. DNA for the CDR3: TGTGCCAGCTCACCACGCGAGACAATAGTCCAAGAGACCCAGTACTTC.

In its sample, this clone was seen once. The chain is built from TRBV23-1 and TRBJ2-1, with 9 bases matching TRBD1. TRBV23-1 qualifies as an ORF whose function is uncertain. CDR3 length: 20 residues. The V gene end was trimmed by 0 bases and the J gene end by 8 bases; junction bases not matched to a gene: 20. The CDR3 here is CASSQSILGTGQGQGDEQFF. CDR3 nucleotide sequence: TGCGCCAGCAGTCAATCTATACTCGGAACTGGACAGGGGCAAGGCGATGAGCAGTTCTTC.

CDR3 in amino acids: CASGLGTGMGEKLFF. DNA for the CDR3: TGTGCTAGTGGTTTGGGGACAGGGATGGGGGAAAAACTGTTTTTT. This chain joins TRBV12-5 and TRBJ1-4; 8 bases are shared with TRBD1. CDR1 LGHNT and CDR2 FRNRAP come from the germline V gene. Unmatched junction bases numbered 6, after V lost 1 base and J lost 8 bases. This CDR3 has 15 residues.

This clone was recorded once. The chain uses TRBV11-3 and TRBJ2-5; the D is unclear. This CDR3 contains 13 residues. Germline V gene data show CDR1 as SGHNT and CDR2 as YENEEA. The V gene lost 2 bases and the J gene lost 5 bases, with 9 bases spanning the gap. The CDR3 reads CASSLSARETQYF. Here the CDR3 DNA reads TGTGCCAGCAGCTTATCGGCCAGGGAGACCCAGTACTTC. Based on the CDR3 plus reference TRBV11-3 and TRBJ2-5, the full variable domain is EAGVVQSPRYKIIEKKQPVAFWCNPISGHNTLYWYLQNLGQGPELLIRYENEEAVDDSQLPKDRFSAERLKGVDSTLKIQPAELGDSAVYLCASSLSARETQYFGPGTRLLVL.

The rearrangement uses TRBV6-1 and TRBJ1-5; D is possibly TRBD1 (5 bases). Germline loops: CDR1 MNHNS, CDR2 SASEGT. Deletions cut 6 bases from V and 0 bases from J, with 9 bases between. This CDR3 spans 14 amino acids. The CDR3 DNA reads TGTGCCAGCAGGACAGTCTATAGCAATCAGCCCCAGCATTTT. Translated, it gives CASRTVYSNQPQHF.

The chain links TRBV10-2 to TRBJ2-1; 7 bases line up with TRBD1. J gave up 13 bases and V 5 bases, and 11 bases lay outside the gene matches. This CDR3 spans 13 amino acids. CDR1 is WSHSY and CDR2 is SAAADI in the germline V gene. The CDR3 loop reads CASSRQGWVEQFF. The DNA of the CDR3 is TGCGCCAGCAGTCGACAGGGATGGGTAGAACAGTTCTTC.

The rearrangement links TRBV7-2 to TRBJ2-2; 7 nucleotides agree with TRBD2. V lost 3 bases, J lost 4 bases, and 2 bases stayed unmatched. This CDR3 has 14 amino acids. Germline V CDR1 and CDR2: SGHTA, FQGNSA. CDR3 loop: CASSLGGSTGELFF. In DNA, the CDR3 is TGTGCCAGCAGCTTGGGGGGGAGCACCGGGGAGCTGTTTTTT. Full variable domain (outside the CDR3, taken from reference TRBV7-2 and TRBJ2-2): GAGVSQSPSNKVTEKGKDVELRCDPISGHTALYWYRQSLGQGLEFLIYFQGNSAPDKSGLPSDRFSAERTGGSVSTLTIQRTQQEDSAVYLCASSLGGSTGELFFGEGSRLTVL.

The chain couples TRBV7-2 to TRBJ1-1; 7 nucleotides match TRBD1. CDR1 is SGHTA and CDR2 is FQGNSA in the germline V gene. V was clipped by 8 bases and J by 5 bases; unmatched bases: 11. The CDR3 extends over 14 amino acids. CDR3 loop: CASSGGAGGTEAFF. CDR3 coding DNA: TGTGCCAGCTCTGGGGGCGCAGGGGGAACTGAAGCTTTCTTT.

The chain employs TRBV19 and TRBJ2-7; D is perhaps TRBD1 (7 bases). This CDR3 is 13 amino acids long. The V gene's germline CDR1 is LNHDA and CDR2 SQIVND (reference sequence). Trimming cost V 7 bases and J 3 bases, with 13 bases left between them. The DNA for the CDR3 is TGTGCCAGTACAGGGGGGAACATCTACGAGCAGTACTTC. Translated, it gives CASTGGNIYEQYF. Based on the CDR3 plus reference TRBV19 and TRBJ2-7, the full variable domain is DGGITQSPKYLFRKEGQNVTLSCEQNLNHDAMYWYRQDPGQGLRLIYYSQIVNDFQKGDIAEGYSVSREKKESFPLTVTSAQKNPTAFYLCASTGGNIYEQYFGPGTRLTVT.

V and J are TRBV9 and TRBJ1-6; D is uncertain. V lost 7 bases to trimming and J lost 6 bases, with 8 bases between them. This CDR3 is 12 amino acids long. The germline CDR1 and CDR2 sequences are SGDLS and YYNGEE. The CDR3 region has the DNA TGTGCCAGCGGGTCGGCTAATTCACCCCTCCACTTT. It encodes CASGSANSPLHF.

The rearrangement links TRBV18 to TRBJ1-1, with D tentatively TRBD1 (5 bases). Germline V lookup: CDR1 KGHSH, CDR2 LQKENI. The CDR3 length is 13 residues. Between the trimmed V and J ends, which lost 0 bases and 8 bases, there was a span of 10 bases. This chain's CDR3 is CASSPPRREEAFF. As DNA, the CDR3 is TGTGCCAGCTCACCACCGCGCAGGGAGGAAGCTTTCTTT.

The chain links TRBV9 to TRBJ2-3, with D possibly matching TRBD1 (6 bases). The CDR3 contains 13 residues. V lost 2 bases and J 6 bases, leaving 10 bases between the germline ends. CDR1 is SGDLS and CDR2 is YYNGEE in the germline V gene. CDR3 region: CASSVYREDTQYF. The CDR3 bases are TGTGCCAGCAGCGTCTACAGGGAGGATACGCAGTATTTT. Drawing the rest from reference TRBV9 and TRBJ2-3, the complete variable domain is DSGVTQTPKHLITATGQRVTLRCSPRSGDLSVYWYQQSLDQGLQFLIQYYNGEERAKGNILERFSAQQFPDLHSELNLSSLELGDSALYFCASSVYREDTQYFGPGTRLTVL.

The rearrangement joins TRBV2 to TRBJ2-1; D unresolved. The ends were cut back, 3 bases at V and 8 bases at J, with 14 bases in the middle. The CDR3 extends over 14 amino acids. Germline values: CDR1 SNHLY, CDR2 FYNNEI. CDR3 sequence (DNA): TGTGCCAGCAGTGATTCGAGACAAGTTGATGAGCAGTTCTTC. As protein: CASSDSRQVDEQFF.

This clone was seen just once. The rearrangement links TRBV29-1 to TRBJ2-6, with 7 bases lining up with TRBD1. The CDR3 is 14 residues long. The ends lost 8 bases at V and 3 bases at J; junction bases unmatched: 7. Germline assignment: CDR1 SQVTM and CDR2 ANQGSEA. The CDR3, as DNA: TGCAGCACCAGGGGGTTAGGTGGGGCCAACGTCCTGACTTTC. It is translated as CSTRGLGGANVLTF.